The next 20 T cell receptor beta chains were all read from a single sample in a study of T cells in localized non-small cell lung cancer. The repertoire was sequenced with immunoSEQ multiplex PCR; TCRdb's copy has only in-frame clones and lacks some. The table includes 23,000 or so clones, about 90% detected once. This material consisted of peripheral blood, taken before any cancer treatment. The receptors shown here come from a male donor aged 60 or over with stage I squamous cell lung carcinoma.

This clone has a single count. V usage is TRBV19 and J usage is TRBJ1-2; weak D call: TRBD1 (5 bases). Trimming took off 5 bases at V and 4 bases at J, with 17 bases between the two ends. The germline CDR1 and CDR2 sequences are LNHDA and SQIVND (reference sequence). The CDR3 is 15 residues long. The CDR3, as DNA: TGTGCCAGTAGTCCCCTAGCGGGGGGAAGCTATGGCTACACCTTC. It specifies CASSPLAGGSYGYTF.

This chain joins TRBV5-4 and TRBJ2-5; D is unclear. The CDR3 is 18 amino acids. V was cut by 0 bases and J by 3 bases, with 21 bases left in between. Germline V gives CDR1 SGHNT, CDR2 YYREEE (reference sequence). CDR3 bases: TGTGCCAGCAGCTTGGACGGCGTTACCAAGAGGTGGGAAGAGACCCAGTACTTC. This encodes CASSLDGVTKRWEETQYF.

The chain has TRBV2 and TRBJ2-2; 14 positions agree with TRBD2. The V gene's germline CDR1 is SNHLY and CDR2 FYNNEI. The CDR3 has 15 residues. V shed 6 bases, J shed 4 bases, and the junction held 1 base outside the gene matches. The CDR3 here is CASRGLAGATGELFF. CDR3 nucleotide sequence: TGTGCCAGCAGGGGACTAGCGGGAGCCACCGGGGAGCTGTTTTTT.

This chain uses TRBV2 with TRBJ2-3; D gene uncertain. The CDR3 spans 13 residues. V lost 7 bases and J 2 bases, leaving 10 bases between the germline ends. Germline V gives CDR1 SNHLY, CDR2 FYNNEI. This chain's CDR3 is CASIGSYTDTQYF. The CDR3 DNA sequence: TGTGCCAGCATTGGGTCCTACACAGATACGCAGTATTTT.

This chain joins TRBV29-1 and TRBJ2-3, with D tentatively TRBD2 (7 bases). V gave up 6 bases and J gave up 4 bases, with 20 bases separating them. The CDR3 loop spans 15 amino acids. Per the germline V gene, CDR1 is SQVTM and CDR2 is ANQGSEA. The DNA of the CDR3 is TGCAGCGTAGGGGGAGGGCTACTAGCCCCAGATACGCAGTATTTT. It yields the protein CSVGGGLLAPDTQYF.

This chain links TRBV4-2 with TRBJ2-2; no reliable D call. The CDR3 length is 16 residues. V lost 0 bases and J lost 0, with 8 bases in between. Germline CDR1 and CDR2: LGHNA and YNFKEQ. CDR3 protein: CASSQERASNTGELFF. DNA for the CDR3: TGTGCCAGCAGCCAAGAGCGCGCTTCGAACACCGGGGAGCTGTTTTTT.

The chain is built from TRBV18 and TRBJ2-1, with no clear D. CDR1 is KGHSH and CDR2 is LQKENI in the germline V gene. This CDR3 contains 14 residues. Trimming removed 3 bases at V and 8 bases at J, with 14 bases between. The CDR3 nucleotides read TGTGCCAGCTCACCGCGATCTAGAGAGGATGAGCAGTTCTTC. Residues: CASSPRSREDEQFF.

V gene TRBV5-1 combines with J gene TRBJ1-4; a weak D match, TRBD1 (6 bases). The germline V gene encodes CDR1 SGHRS and CDR2 YFSETQ. This CDR3 is built from 15 residues. Trimming took off 4 bases at V and 6 bases at J, with 16 bases between the two ends. In nucleotides, the CDR3 is TGCGCCAGCAGCCCCCTAGGAGGGGGGGATGAAAAACTGTTTTTT. The encoded protein is CASSPLGGGDEKLFF.

This clone was picked up a small number of times. V usage is TRBV11-2 and J usage is TRBJ1-4, with a tentative D call TRBD1 (6 bases). The germline V and J ends were trimmed by 5 bases and 5 bases, with 18 bases remaining between them. CDR3 length equals 16 residues. Per germline, CDR1 SGHAT and CDR2 FQNNGV. The CDR3, as DNA: TGTGCCAGCAGCCCCGGGGGGGGGACACCCAATGAAAAACTGTTTTTT. Protein: CASSPGGGTPNEKLFF.

The V and J genes are TRBV4-2 and TRBJ2-2; D might be TRBD2 (6 bases). There are 17 residues in the CDR3. CDR1 is LGHNA and CDR2 is YNFKEQ in the germline V gene. Trimming left V 4 bases short and J 4 bases short, with 19 bases between. The CDR3 loop reads CASSLEGLAWVTGELFF. CDR3 bases: TGTGCCAGCAGCCTTGAGGGGCTAGCGTGGGTCACCGGGGAGCTGTTTTTT.

This chain links TRBV6-1 with TRBJ1-2; D gene unclear. Trimming took 4 bases from V and 2 from J, leaving 2 bases between them. Germline V gene sequence: CDR1 MNHNS, CDR2 SASEGT. CDR3 length: 11 residues. CDR3: CASSVNYGYTF. In DNA form, the CDR3 reads TGTGCCAGCAGTGTAAACTATGGCTACACCTTC.

The chain carries TRBV18 and TRBJ2-2; D perhaps matches TRBD1 (7 bases). CDR3 length equals 14 residues. V lost 6 bases and J lost 5, with 13 bases in between. CDR1 and CDR2 (germline): KGHSH, LQKENI. Written as DNA, the CDR3 is TGTGCCAGCTCTTACAGGGGAGGAACCGGGGAGCTGTTTTTT. Translation: CASSYRGGTGELFF.

The V and J genes are TRBV7-9 and TRBJ2-3; TRBD2 matches at 7 bases. Per the germline V gene, CDR1 is SEHNR and CDR2 is FQNEAQ (reference sequence). The CDR3 extends over 15 amino acids. Unmatched junction bases numbered 6, after V lost 1 base and J lost 5 bases. CDR3 DNA sequence: TGTGCCAGCAGCTTAGACGGGAGGCTCATAGATACGCAGTATTTT. Amino acids: CASSLDGRLIDTQYF.

This rearrangement joins TRBV10-3 to TRBJ2-1; maybe TRBD2 (7 bases). CDR1 and CDR2 from the germline V gene are ENHRY and SYGVKD. V was pared by 8 bases and J by 7 bases, with 15 bases between. The CDR3 covers 13 residues. The CDR3 sequence: CAIGGGKGNEQFF. CDR3 nucleotides: TGTGCCATCGGGGGGGGCAAAGGAAATGAGCAGTTCTTC.

The chain recombines TRBV7-3 with TRBJ2-5, with D tentatively TRBD1 (5 bases). Germline values: CDR1 SGHTA, CDR2 FQGTGA. The CDR3 is made up of 13 amino acids. V was trimmed by 5 bases and J by 4 bases, leaving 11 bases between them. The CDR3 loop is CASSLRGGETQYF. CDR3 bases: TGTGCCAGCAGCCTTAGGGGCGGAGAGACCCAGTACTTC.

A note on this clone: This sample includes further DNA sequences coding for the same CDR3. The gene calls are TRBV7-9 and TRBJ1-2, with 9 bases matching TRBD1. Germline trimming cut 5 bases from V and 8 bases from J; bases unmatched to any gene: 9. Germline values: CDR1 SEHNR, CDR2 FQNEAQ (reference sequence). CDR3 length equals 14 residues. The CDR3 here is CASSKGTGTRGYTF. Written as DNA, the CDR3 is TGTGCCAGCAGCAAGGGGACAGGGACGCGGGGCTACACCTTC.

J is TRBJ2-1 and V is TRBV7-6; D perhaps matches TRBD1 (6 bases). V dropped 5 bases and J dropped 13 bases, with 12 bases sitting between them. The germline V gene encodes CDR1 SGHVS and CDR2 FNYEAQ. The CDR3 loop spans 11 amino acids. The CDR3 coding sequence is TGTGCCAGCAGCCCTGGACAGCCCCAGTTCTTC. It is translated as CASSPGQPQFF.

This clone has just a few counts. The genes are TRBV25-1 and TRBJ2-5; D gene ambiguous. Germline V CDR1 and CDR2: MGHDK, SYGVNS. V was shortened by 1 base and J by 2 bases, with 5 bases between the two germline ends. This CDR3 has 13 residues. The CDR3: CASSELGQETQYF. CDR3 DNA sequence: TGTGCCAGCAGTGAATTGGGACAAGAGACCCAGTACTTC.

The V and J genes are TRBV6-5 and TRBJ1-3; TRBD1 might be the D (6 bases). Germline CDR1 and CDR2: MNHEY and SVGAGI. V dropped 8 bases and J dropped 0 bases, with 14 bases sitting between them. The CDR3 extends over 15 amino acids. This chain's CDR3 is CASRSTGTSGNTIYF. The CDR3, as DNA: TGTGCCAGCCGATCAACAGGGACCTCTGGAAACACCATATATTTT.

The chain recombines TRBV6-4 with TRBJ1-5; no reliable D call. The germline V and J ends were trimmed by 2 bases and 3 bases, with 14 bases remaining between them. The CDR3 contains 16 residues. Germline V gene sequence: CDR1 MRHNA, CDR2 SNTAGT. CDR3 in DNA: TGTGCCAGCAGTGACAATTGTGGACGGCCCAATCAGCCCCAGCATTTT. It yields the protein CASSDNCGRPNQPQHF.